The entry below describes one T cell receptor (beta chain). Its antigen is not identified. Using immunoSEQ multiplex PCR, the repertoire was profiled, and TCRdb retains in-frame clones only, with some absent. The sample has about 96,000 clones, roughly 87% seen once. These data originate in a study of T cell responses to AZD1222 COVID-19 vaccine. The overall study: Both about-4-week and about-12-week second-dose recipients were combined.

The study, taken as a whole, reports: Just 6 or 7 people given AZD1222 tested seropositive at baseline.

Sequencing used peripheral blood, obtained on day 0 of AZD1222 vaccination. The clonotype originates from an adult in good health.

CDR3 nucleotides: TGCGCCAGCAGCCAAGATCAGCACAGGGGGTCCTACAATGAGCAGTTCTTC. Protein product: CASSQDQHRGSYNEQFF. The chain has TRBV4-3 and TRBJ2-1, with TRBD1 identical over 8 bases. V lost 0 bases and J lost 1; bases outside the gene matches: 5. The length of the CDR3 is 17 residues. CDR1 and CDR2 (germline): LGHNA, YSLEER.